This passage covers 24 T cell receptor beta chains from one sample sequenced in a study of blood T cell repertoires in COVID-19. Measured with immunoSEQ multiplex PCR; TCRdb has only the in-frame clones, and not every one. The repertoire has some 420,000 clones, 75% to 90% of them found once; the top ten carry around 1.1%. Sequences were obtained from PBMCs or T cells enriched from blood (not recorded which). These receptors originate from a man aged 25 to 40 who had recovered from COVID-19.

This sequence joins TRBV5-8 and TRBJ2-7, with no clear D. The CDR3 runs to 13 residues. Deletions cut 4 bases from V and 4 bases from J, with 12 bases between. Looked up from germline, CDR1 is SGHTS and CDR2 is YDEGEE. The CDR3 is CASSLAAHYEQYF. DNA for the CDR3: TGTGCCAGCAGCCTTGCGGCCCATTACGAGCAGTACTTC.

The rearrangement uses TRBV30 and TRBJ2-7; no reliable D call. The CDR3 is 14 amino acids. Germline CDR1 is GTSNPN and CDR2 is SVGIG (reference sequence). V was cut by 0 bases and J by 1 base, with 10 bases left in between. This CDR3 reads CAWSVQAGSYEQYF. CDR3 nucleotide sequence: TGTGCCTGGAGTGTACAAGCAGGTTCCTACGAGCAGTACTTC.

The CDR3 reads CASSFQGAAAEAFF. The CDR3 bases are TGTGCCAGCAGCTTTCAGGGGGCTGCCGCTGAAGCTTTCTTT. This chain uses TRBV5-6 with TRBJ1-1; 8 nucleotides line up with TRBD1. The CDR3 loop spans 14 amino acids. Losses at the gene ends were 2 bases for V and 6 bases for J; bases not matched to a gene: 6. Germline V CDR1 and CDR2: SGHDT, YYEEEE. Complete variable domain (other parts from reference TRBV5-6 and TRBJ1-1): DAGVTQSPTHLIKTRGQQVTLRCSPKSGHDTVSWYQQALGQGPQFIFQYYEEEERQRGNFPDRFSGHQFPNYSSELNVNALLLGDSALYLCASSFQGAAAEAFFGQGTRLTVV.

This clone was found once. V gene TRBV29-1 combines with J gene TRBJ2-7; 8 bases fit TRBD1. Germline trimming cut 8 bases from V and 4 bases from J; bases unmatched to any gene: 7. CDR3 length equals 12 residues. Germline loops: CDR1 SQVTM, CDR2 ANQGSEA. CDR3 in amino acids: CSQGTGRYEQYF. CDR3 DNA sequence: TGCAGCCAAGGGACAGGCCGTTACGAGCAGTACTTC.

The rearrangement joins TRBV24-1 to TRBJ1-2; TRBD1 aligns across 10 bases. Germline assignment: CDR1 KGHDR and CDR2 SFDVKD. The CDR3 runs to 15 residues. With V trimmed by 4 bases and J by 10 bases, 11 bases remained unmatched. In nucleotides, the CDR3 is TGTGCCACCAGTGAATATGACAGGGGGCGAGCCCTCTACACCTTC. Amino acids: CATSEYDRGRALYTF.

Note on this clone: The sample contains more than one DNA sequence encoding this CDR3. This chain connects TRBV30 to TRBJ1-5; D unclear. Deletions cut 0 bases from V and 5 bases from J, with 8 bases between. The CDR3 is made up of 13 amino acids. Germline V CDR1 and CDR2: GTSNPN, SVGIG (reference sequence). CDR3 region: CAWSVLGDQPQHF. DNA of the CDR3: TGTGCCTGGAGTGTACTGGGCGATCAGCCCCAGCATTTT.

The DNA for the CDR3 is TGCGCCAGCAGCGAAGGGGGCGCTTGGTATGGCTACACCTTC. Translation gives CASSEGGAWYGYTF. The chain couples TRBV5-1 to TRBJ1-2; 7 positions agree with TRBD1. Germline CDR1 is SGHRS and CDR2 is YFSETQ. This CDR3 comprises 14 residues. The V segment lost 4 bases and the J segment 5 bases; nucleotides outside the gene matches: 8.

V gene TRBV2 combines with J gene TRBJ1-6, with a weak D call TRBD1 (5 bases). This CDR3 has 16 amino acids. The V gene's germline CDR1 is SNHLY and CDR2 FYNNEI. V lost 3 bases and J 10 bases, leaving 19 bases between the germline ends. CDR3 nucleotides: TGTGCCAGCAGTGACCCTGGGAATGGGGGGGAATCACCCCTCCACTTT. Protein sequence: CASSDPGNGGESPLHF.

The chain carries TRBV6-4 and TRBJ2-1; 8 bases map to TRBD2. Germline CDR1 is MRHNA and CDR2 is SNTAGT. V gave up 4 bases and J gave up 5 bases; unmatched junction bases: 4. This CDR3 region has 14 residues. The CDR3 is CASSAGTRNNEQFF. DNA for the CDR3: TGTGCCAGCAGTGCTGGGACTAGAAACAATGAGCAGTTCTTC.

Here the CDR3 DNA reads TGTGCCAGCAGCCGGGGGATCTACAATGAGCAGTTCTTC. It encodes CASSRGIYNEQFF. The V call is TRBV7-9, the J call TRBJ2-1; tentative D call: TRBD2 (6 bases). The CDR3 sequence is 13 residues long. Germline loops: CDR1 SEHNR, CDR2 FQNEAQ (reference sequence). With 5 bases removed from V and 3 bases from J, the gap between germline ends came to 8 bases.

V is TRBV6-5 and J is TRBJ2-3, with TRBD2 identical over 11 bases. CDR1 is MNHEY, CDR2 SVGAGI, per germline. The ends lost 4 bases at V and 4 bases at J; junction bases unmatched: 4. The CDR3 contains 15 residues. The CDR3 DNA is TGTGCCAGCAGTTTACTAGCGGGGGCAGCAGATACGCAGTATTTT. It encodes CASSLLAGAADTQYF.

The chain carries TRBV4-2 and TRBJ1-1, with 7 bases matching TRBD1. V trimming: 3 bases; J trimming: 5 bases; junction bases outside the gene matches: 6. Germline V gene lookup returns CDR1 LGHNA and CDR2 YNFKEQ. This CDR3 is 14 amino acids long. The CDR3 coding sequence is TGTGCCAGCAGCCATACGGACAGGCCGACTGAAGCTTTCTTT. Protein sequence: CASSHTDRPTEAFF.

The chain employs TRBV11-2 and TRBJ1-2; 9 bases align to TRBD1. Germline trimming cut 0 bases from V and 7 bases from J; bases unmatched to any gene: 6. The CDR3 loop spans 15 amino acids. The germline V gene has CDR1 SGHAT and CDR2 FQNNGV. The CDR3 bases are TGTGCCAGCAGCTTAGATCCGGGACAGGGCGGTGGCTACACCTTC. Protein sequence: CASSLDPGQGGGYTF.

This chain uses TRBV3-1 (or the pseudogene TRBV3-2) with TRBJ1-2; TRBD1 might be the D (5 bases). The germline CDR1 and CDR2 sequences are LGHDT and YNNKEL (reference sequence). Trimming cost V 1 base and J 4 bases, with 13 bases left between them. This CDR3 has 15 amino acids. DNA for the CDR3: TGTGCCAGCAGCCAAGGGGCAGGGTTGGCCTATGGCTACACCTTC. It encodes CASSQGAGLAYGYTF.

V is TRBV15 and J is TRBJ2-1, with 8 bases identical to TRBD2. After removal of 0 bases from V and 5 bases from J, the junction contained 15 bases not matched to a gene. The CDR3 has 19 amino acids. Germline CDR1 reads LNHNV; CDR2 reads YYDKDF (reference sequence). This CDR3 reads CATSRDLAGGVTGHNEQFF. The CDR3 DNA sequence: TGTGCCACCAGCAGAGATCTTGCGGGGGGCGTAACAGGGCACAATGAGCAGTTCTTC.

Concerning this clone itself: At one boundary the junction diverges from the germline segment, which might be a read error. J is TRBJ2-3 and V is TRBV5-1; 13 positions match TRBD2. The CDR3 consists of 19 residues. Germline-derived CDR1 and CDR2 are SGHRS and YFSETQ. CDR3 sequence: CASSAPPSGLAGRTDTQYF. The CDR3 DNA reads as TGTGCCAGCAGCGCGCCCCCATCGGGACTAGCGGGACGAACAGATACGCAGTATTTT.

A few counts support this clone. The V gene is TRBV7-9, the J gene TRBJ1-2; D is perhaps TRBD1 (5 bases). Germline assignment: CDR1 SEHNR and CDR2 FQNEAQ (reference sequence). The CDR3 runs 15 residues. V was clipped by 5 bases and J by 3 bases, with 16 bases between them. The CDR3 loop is CASSPAGWGDYGYTF. The DNA for the CDR3 is TGTGCCAGCAGCCCGGCAGGGTGGGGGGACTATGGCTACACCTTC.

V gene TRBV18 combines with J gene TRBJ2-3; 10 nucleotides align to TRBD2. V lost 4 bases to trimming and J lost 1 base; unmatched junction nucleotides: 5. Germline V gives CDR1 KGHSH, CDR2 LQKENI. CDR3 length: 16 residues. The CDR3 protein is CASSQASGSGTDTQYF. CDR3 DNA sequence: TGTGCCAGCTCACAAGCTAGCGGGAGTGGCACAGATACGCAGTATTTT.

The chain has TRBV19 and TRBJ2-1, with TRBD2 matching 8 bases. The CDR3 loop spans 15 amino acids. The trim removed 3 bases at V and 7 bases at J, leaving 8 bases unmatched. Germline V lookup: CDR1 LNHDA, CDR2 SQIVND (reference sequence). The CDR3 nucleotides read TGTGCCAGTAGTATTTTCGGGACTAGTGATAATGAGCAGTTCTTC. This codes for CASSIFGTSDNEQFF. Full variable domain (remainder filled in from reference TRBV19 and TRBJ2-1): DGGITQSPKYLFRKEGQNVTLSCEQNLNHDAMYWYRQDPGQGLRLIYYSQIVNDFQKGDIAEGYSVSREKKESFPLTVTSAQKNPTAFYLCASSIFGTSDNEQFFGPGTRLTVL.

The chain employs TRBV21-1 and TRBJ2-5; TRBD1 reflects the table's D call only, with no check against the DNA. TRBV21-1 is a pseudogene. The CDR3 contains 14 residues. The CDR3 nucleotides read TGTGCCAGCAGCGTGGGGGCGCGAAAGGAGACCCAGTACTTC. Translation gives CASSVGARKETQYF.

V gene TRBV7-2 combines with J gene TRBJ2-2; D unclear. V lost 4 bases and J 6 bases, leaving 12 bases between the germline ends. CDR1 and CDR2 (germline): SGHTA, FQGNSA. The CDR3 spans 14 residues. The CDR3 DNA follows: TGTGCCAGCAGCTCCTACCTTACGGCCGGGGAGCTGTTTTTT. This sequence encodes CASSSYLTAGELFF.

The V and J genes are TRBV10-2 and TRBJ2-7, with TRBD2 matching 7 bases. This CDR3 is 15 amino acids long. The V and J ends lost 3 bases and 3 bases, in that order; junction bases with no gene match: 8. Germline assignment: CDR1 WSHSY and CDR2 SAAADI. CDR3 nucleotides: TGCGCCAGCAGTGAAATCAGTGGCGGGAGCTACGAGCAGTACTTC. Its protein product is CASSEISGGSYEQYF.

The chain employs TRBV29-1 and TRBJ1-4; 8 nucleotides agree with TRBD1. The CDR3 has 12 amino acids. Germline V gives CDR1 SQVTM, CDR2 ANQGSEA. The J segment lost 8 bases and the V segment lost 7 bases, leaving 6 bases of the junction unmatched. CDR3 sequence: CSARGQGEKLFF. The CDR3 DNA reads TGCAGCGCCCGCGGACAGGGCGAAAAACTGTTTTTT.

The chain uses TRBV7-3 and TRBJ2-1; 8 bases line up with TRBD2. V was clipped by 5 bases and J by 0 bases; unmatched bases: 6. There are 16 residues in the CDR3. In germline, CDR1 is SGHTA, CDR2 FQGTGA. CDR3 bases: TGTGCCAGCAGCCCAATAGCGGGACCCTCCTACAATGAGCAGTTCTTC. This encodes CASSPIAGPSYNEQFF.